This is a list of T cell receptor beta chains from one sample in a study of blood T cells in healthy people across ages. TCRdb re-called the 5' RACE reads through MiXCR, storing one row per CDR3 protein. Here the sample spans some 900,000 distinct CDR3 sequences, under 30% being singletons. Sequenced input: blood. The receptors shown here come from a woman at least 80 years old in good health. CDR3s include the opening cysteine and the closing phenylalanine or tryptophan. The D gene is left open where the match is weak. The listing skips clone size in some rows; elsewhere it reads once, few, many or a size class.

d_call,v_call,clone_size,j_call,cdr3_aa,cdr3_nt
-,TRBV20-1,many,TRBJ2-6,CSAVGDGNSGANVLTF,TGCAGTGCTGTGGGGGACGGAAACTCTGGGGCCAACGTCCTGACTTTC
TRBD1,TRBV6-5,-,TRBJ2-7,CASSYSMVAGTGDYEQYF,TGTGCCAGCAGTTACTCGATGGTAGCCGGGACAGGGGACTACGAGCAGTACTTC
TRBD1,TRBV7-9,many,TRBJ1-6,CASSPSQGARSPLHF,TGTGCCAGCAGCCCATCCCAGGGGGCTCGGTCACCCCTCCACTTT
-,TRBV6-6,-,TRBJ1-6,CASSPPRGDNSPLHF,TGTGCCAGCAGTCCCCCCCGGGGGGATAATTCACCCCTCCACTTT
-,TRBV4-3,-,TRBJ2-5,CASSQGTYQETQYF,TGCGCCAGCAGCCAGGGGACATATCAAGAGACCCAGTACTTC
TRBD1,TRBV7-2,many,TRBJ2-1,CASSFGQGKFF,TGTGCCAGCAGCTTCGGACAGGGAAAGTTCTTC
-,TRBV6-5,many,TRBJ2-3,CASSYSKSAADGNTQYF,TGTGCCAGCAGTTACTCGAAGTCGGCAGCGGACGGGAATACGCAGTATTTT
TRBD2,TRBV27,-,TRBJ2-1,CASSRRLAGDSYNEQFF,TGTGCCAGCAGCCGTAGACTAGCGGGGGATTCCTACAATGAGCAGTTCTTC
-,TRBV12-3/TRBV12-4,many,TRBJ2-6,CASSFVPISGANVLTF,TGTGCCAGCAGTTTTGTCCCGATCTCTGGGGCCAACGTCCTGACTTTC
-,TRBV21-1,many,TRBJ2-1,CASKAGVVYNEQFF,TGTGCCAGCAAGGCAGGGGTCGTCTACAATGAGCAGTTCTTC
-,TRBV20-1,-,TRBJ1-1,CSVPPGQLCTEAFF,TGCAGTGTCCCACCCGGACAATTATGCACTGAAGCTTTCTTT
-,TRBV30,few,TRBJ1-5,CAWSVKGLGDQPQHF,TGTGCCTGGAGTGTCAAGGGTTTAGGGGATCAGCCCCAGCATTTT
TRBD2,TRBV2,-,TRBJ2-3,CASSGLAGGKGTQYF,TGTGCCAGCAGCGGACTAGCGGGGGGAAAGGGTACGCAGTATTTT
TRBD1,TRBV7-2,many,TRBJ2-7,CASSSGTGWEQYF,TGTGCCAGCAGCTCGGGGACAGGGTGGGAGCAGTACTTC
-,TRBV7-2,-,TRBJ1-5,CASSFGRENYQPQHF,TGTGCCAGCAGTTTCGGCCGAGAAAATTATCAGCCCCAGCATTTT
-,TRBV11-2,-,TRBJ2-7,CASSSSDGGPYEQYF,TGTGCCAGCAGCTCCTCGGACGGGGGTCCCTACGAGCAGTACTTC
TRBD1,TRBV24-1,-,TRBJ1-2,CATKDRVYTF,TGTGCCACCAAGGACAGGGTATACACCTTC
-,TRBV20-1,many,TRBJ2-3,CSARPPLVGLGTDTQYF,TGCAGTGCTAGACCTCCCCTTGTGGGACTTGGCACAGATACGCAGTATTTT
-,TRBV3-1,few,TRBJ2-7,CASSQGQSAPYEQYF,TGTGCCAGCAGCCAAGGCCAGAGTGCGCCCTACGAGCAGTACTTC
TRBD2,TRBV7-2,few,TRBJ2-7,CASSLVGLAGDEQYF,TGTGCCAGCAGCTTAGTGGGTCTAGCGGGCGACGAGCAGTACTTC
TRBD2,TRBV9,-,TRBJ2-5,CASSVGLAATYQETQYF,TGTGCCAGCAGCGTAGGGCTAGCGGCAACGTACCAAGAGACCCAGTACTTC
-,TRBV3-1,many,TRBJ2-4,CASSRNGARSSDIQYF,TGTGCCAGCAGCCGAAACGGAGCAAGATCATCGGACATTCAGTACTTC
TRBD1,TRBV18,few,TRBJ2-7,CASSPRGQGYEQYF,TGTGCCAGCTCACCGCGGGGACAGGGATACGAGCAGTACTTC
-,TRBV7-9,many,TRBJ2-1,CASSKQGYEQFF,TGTGCCAGCAGTAAACAGGGCTACGAGCAGTTCTTC
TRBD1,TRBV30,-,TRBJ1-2,CAWIRTGQLNYGYTF,TGTGCCTGGATCAGGACAGGCCAACTTAACTATGGCTACACCTTC
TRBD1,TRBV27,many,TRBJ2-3,CASSFGTGGPTDTQYF,TGTGCCAGCAGTTTCGGGACAGGGGGCCCCACAGATACGCAGTATTTT
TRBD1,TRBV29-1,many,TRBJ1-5,CSGCGTGGNQPQHF,TGCAGCGGCTGCGGGACAGGGGGCAATCAGCCCCAGCATTTT
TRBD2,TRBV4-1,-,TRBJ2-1,CASSQDRPTGQGTSGGTSYNEQFF,TGCGCCAGCAGCCAAGATCGTCCTACGGGACAGGGGACTAGCGGGGGCACTTCCTACAATGAGCAGTTCTTC
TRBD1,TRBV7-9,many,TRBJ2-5,CASSRLTGVGETQYF,TGTGCCAGCAGTCGTTTAACAGGGGTCGGGGAGACCCAGTACTTC
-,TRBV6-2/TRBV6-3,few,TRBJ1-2,CASRAGTVYGYTF,TGTGCCAGCAGGGCCGGGACGGTCTATGGCTACACCTTC
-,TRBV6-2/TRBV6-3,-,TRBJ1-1,CASSNRLREAFF,TGTGCCAGCAGTAACAGGTTACGGGAGGCTTTCTTT
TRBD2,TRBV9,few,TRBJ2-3,CASSAAWGSGGVDTQYF,TGTGCCAGCAGCGCGGCCTGGGGTAGCGGGGGAGTAGATACGCAGTATTTT
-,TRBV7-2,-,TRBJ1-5,CASSLDRMSNQPQHF,TGTGCCAGCAGCTTAGATCGGATGAGCAATCAGCCCCAGCATTTT
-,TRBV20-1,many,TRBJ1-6,CSARDLRGGSYNSPLHF,TGCAGTGCTAGAGATCTTCGGGGGGGCTCCTATAATTCACCCCTCCACTTT
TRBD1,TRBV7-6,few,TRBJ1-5,CASSLSPAGTGGRGFYSNQPQHF,TGTGCCAGCAGCTTAAGTCCTGCCGGGACAGGGGGCCGAGGGTTTTATAGCAATCAGCCCCAGCATTTT
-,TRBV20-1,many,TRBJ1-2,CSARERAPNYGYTF,TGCAGTGCTAGAGAAAGGGCACCTAACTATGGCTACACCTTC
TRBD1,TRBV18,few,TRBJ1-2,CASSPTGTGVYGYTF,TGTGCCAGCTCACCTACCGGGACAGGGGTCTATGGCTACACCTTC
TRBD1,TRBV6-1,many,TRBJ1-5,CASSEGGQSNQPQHF,TGTGCCAGCAGTGAAGGGGGACAGAGCAATCAGCCCCAGCATTTT
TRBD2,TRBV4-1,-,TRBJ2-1,CASSLAERASGHNEQFF,TGCGCCAGCAGCCTCGCGGAGAGGGCTAGCGGACACAATGAGCAGTTCTTC
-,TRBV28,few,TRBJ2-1,CASRTIYNEQFF,TGTGCCAGCAGGACTATCTACAATGAGCAGTTCTTC
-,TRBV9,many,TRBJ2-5,CASSAGPGGETQYF,TGTGCCAGCAGCGCCGGACCGGGCGGAGAGACCCAGTACTTC
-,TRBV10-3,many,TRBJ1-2,CAISESKGTGLDTF,TGTGCCATCAGTGAGTCTAAGGGTACTGGACTCGACACCTTC
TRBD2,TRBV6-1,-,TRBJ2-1,CASSDVWTSGGNEQVF,TGTGCCAGCAGTGACGTCTGGACTAGCGGGGGAAATGAGCAGGTCTTC
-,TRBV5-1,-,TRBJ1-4,CASATRPTATNEKPFF,TGCGCCAGCGCCACAAGACCAACAGCAACTAATGAAAAACCGTTTTTT
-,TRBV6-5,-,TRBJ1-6,CASSFQLLESGSPPHF,TGTGCCAGCAGTTTCCAATTACTGGAAAGTGGTTCACCCCCCCACTTT
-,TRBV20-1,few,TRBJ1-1,CSATLGGVDTEAFF,TGCAGTGCTACCCTAGGGGGAGTTGACACTGAAGCTTTCTTT
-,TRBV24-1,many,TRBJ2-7,CATSDLIKPSNEQYF,TGTGCCACCAGTGATTTGATCAAGCCCTCCAACGAGCAGTACTTC
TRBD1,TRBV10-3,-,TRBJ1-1,CAISGDRGRGMNTEAFF,TGTGCCATCAGTGGGGACAGGGGGCGAGGGATGAACACTGAAGCTTTCTTT
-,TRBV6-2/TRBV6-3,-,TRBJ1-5,CASSYPTVGDSNQPQHF,TGTGCCAGCAGTTACCCCACCGTGGGGGATAGCAATCAGCCCCAGCATTTT
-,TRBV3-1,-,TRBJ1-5,CASSQDINQPRHF,TGTGCCAGCAGCCAAGATATCAATCAGCCCCGGCATTTT
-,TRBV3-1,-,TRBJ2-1,CASSQDARAYNEQFF,TGCGCCAGCAGCCAAGATGCGAGGGCCTACAATGAGCAGTTCTTC
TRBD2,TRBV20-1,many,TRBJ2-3,CSARDERGGADTQYF,TGCAGTGCTAGAGACGAGCGGGGGGGGGCAGATACGCAGTATTTT
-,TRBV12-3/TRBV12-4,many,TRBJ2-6,CASTPSGRLSGANVLTF,TGTGCCAGCACCCCTTCCGGTAGGCTCTCTGGGGCCAACGTCCTGACTTTC
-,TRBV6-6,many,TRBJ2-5,CASSYSLETQYF,TGTGCCAGCAGTTACTCTCTCGAGACCCAGTACTTC
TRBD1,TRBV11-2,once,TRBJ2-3,CASSFTGAGGTDTQYF,TGTGCCAGCAGCTTCACAGGGGCAGGAGGCACAGATACGCAGTATTTT